Shown below are 19 T cell receptor beta chains from a single sample sequenced in a study of T cell clonality in common variable immunodeficiency. Sequenced by immunoSEQ multiplex PCR; TCRdb stores in-frame clones only, minus some. This sample carries tens of thousands of clones, none of them present only once. Specimen: peripheral blood mononuclear cells. The receptors stem from a person aged 18 to 70 in good health.

This clone was recorded at least ten times. The read falls 3 residues short of the CDR3 end, and the missing part is taken from the germline J gene. V usage is TRBV2 and J usage is TRBJ1-2; D is perhaps TRBD1 (6 bases). This CDR3 has 15 residues. CDR1 SNHLY and CDR2 FYNNEI come from the germline V gene. Trimming shortened V by 8 bases and J by 0 bases, and 16 bases separated the two germline ends. CDR3 DNA, as far as it was read: TGTGCCAGCCCCCCCGGGGGGCGATCTAACTATGGC. Its protein product is CASPPGGRSNYG. The entire CDR3 is CASPPGGRSNYGYTF. Filled out from reference TRBV2 and TRBJ1-2, the complete variable domain reads EPEVTQTPSHQVTQMGQEVILRCVPISNHLYFYWYRQILGQKVEFLVSFYNNEISEKSEIFDDQFSVERPDGSNFTLKIRSTKLEDSAMYFCASPPGGRSNYGYTFGSGTRLTVV.

This clone came up many times. Here the CDR3 reads CASSLGQGLVEQYF. Incomplete CDR3 DNA: TGTGCCAGCAGCTTAGGACAGGGGCTGGTCGAG. This chain uses TRBV11-2 with TRBJ2-7; 8 nucleotides match TRBD1. The read gets to within 3 residues of the CDR3 end, and the germline J gene fills in the rest. V shed 1 base, J shed 6 bases, and the junction held 5 bases outside the gene matches. The CDR3 totals 14 residues. The V gene's germline CDR1 is SGHAT and CDR2 FQNNGV. The full variable domain, with the rest looked up from reference TRBV11-2 and TRBJ2-7, is EAGVAQSPRYKIIEKRQSVAFWCNPISGHATLYWYQQILGQGPKLLIQFQNNGVVDDSQLPKDRFSAERLKGVDSTLKIQPAKLEDSAVYLCASSLGQGLVEQYFGPGTRLTVT.

This clone was found many times. Read sequence stops 3 residues before the CDR3 end, and the germline J gene provides the missing end. This sequence joins TRBV29-1 and TRBJ2-3; D might be TRBD1 (6 bases). The CDR3 runs to 13 residues. Germline CDR1 reads SQVTM; CDR2 reads ANQGSEA. CDR3 DNA, as far as it was read: TGCAGCGTTGAGAACAGGGCACAAGAGACG. It translates to CSVENRAQET. The full CDR3 is CSVENRAQETQYF.

This clone was counted ten times or more. The CDR3 end is not reached by the read, which stops 3 residues before it; the germline J gene fills it in. This chain links TRBV19 with TRBJ2-3; D remains unclear. V gave up 1 base and J gave up 2 bases, with 4 bases separating them. The CDR3 spans 13 residues. CDR1 and CDR2 from the germline V gene are LNHDA and SQIVND (reference sequence). The CDR3: CASSIAVTDTQYF. Partial CDR3 DNA: TGTGCCAGTAGTATAGCCGTCACAGATACG.

This clone occurred many times. The CDR3 is cut off 3 residues early in the read; its end comes from the germline J gene. The rearrangement joins TRBV23-1 to TRBJ1-2; 8 nucleotides agree with TRBD1. Being an ORF, TRBV23-1 has a function that is uncertain. V was pared by 1 base and J by 4 bases, with 14 bases of the junction left unmatched. The length of the CDR3 is 18 residues. The CDR3 DNA, read in part, is TGCGCCAGCAGTCAATATGGGATTCGGACAGGGAGTAGCTATGGC. This sequence encodes CASSQYGIRTGSSYG. In full, the CDR3 reads CASSQYGIRTGSSYGYTF.

This clone has a handful of counts. CDR3 sequence: CASSLGRAGGDGYTF. Partial CDR3 DNA: TGTGCCAGCAGCTTAGGCCGGGCAGGGGGCGATGGC. V usage is TRBV13 and J usage is TRBJ1-2; 8 bases are a match to TRBD1. Coverage ceases 3 residues before the CDR3 finishes, and the germline J gene fills in the end. Germline CDR1 and CDR2: PRHDT and FYEKMQ (reference sequence). V shed 0 bases, J shed 6 bases, and the junction held 6 bases outside the gene matches. There are 15 residues in the CDR3.

This clone occurred many times. Read sequence stops 3 residues before the CDR3 end, and the germline J gene provides the missing end. V gene TRBV4-2 combines with J gene TRBJ2-2, with 7 bases lining up with TRBD1. The CDR3 runs to 18 residues. Germline V CDR1 and CDR2: LGHNA, YNFKEQ. This CDR3 is CASSHPQGVRSNNSPLFF. The CDR3 bases that were read are TGTGCCAGCAGCCACCCTCAGGGGGTAAGAAGTAATAATTCACCG.

In this sample, this clone turned up many times. The junction differs from germline at one of its ends, possibly a read error. The read ends 3 residues early relative to the CDR3; the germline J gene fills the gap. This chain links TRBV20-1 with TRBJ1-3; 7 bases align to TRBD1. CDR1 DFQATT and CDR2 SNEGSKA come from the germline V gene (reference sequence). The CDR3 length is 12 residues. Incomplete CDR3 DNA: TGTGGGGACAGACCATCTGGAAACACC. It is translated as CGDRPSGNT. The full-length CDR3 reads as CGDRPSGNTIYF.

This clone was recorded many times. With the read ending 3 residues before the CDR3 end, the germline J gene is used to fill in that end. The rearrangement links TRBV18 to TRBJ2-5; D possibly corresponds to TRBD1 (5 bases). Looked up from germline, CDR1 is KGHSH and CDR2 is LQKENI. This CDR3 contains 14 residues. Trimming removed 4 bases at V and 3 bases at J, with 12 bases between. The part of the CDR3 DNA that was read is TGTGCCAGCTCACGATTCGACAGAAAAGAGACC. The encoded protein is CASSRFDRKET. Given in full, the CDR3 is CASSRFDRKETQYF.

This clone was seen ten or more times. Read sequence stops 3 residues before the CDR3 end, and the germline J gene provides the missing end. This sequence joins TRBV4-2 and TRBJ1-3; unclear D gene. CDR1 is LGHNA, CDR2 YNFKEQ, per germline. The germline V and J ends were trimmed by 1 base and 0 bases, with 7 bases remaining between them. This CDR3 comprises 15 residues. CDR3 sequence reads: CASSQGSVSGNTIYF. CDR3 bases read: TGTGCCAGCAGCCAAGGAAGCGTCTCTGGAAACACC.

This clone has a count of ten or more. The CDR3 extends 3 residues past the end of the read, so its final part is completed from the germline J gene. Other DNA sequences in the sample encode the same CDR3. The gene calls are TRBV30 and TRBJ1-3, with 8 bases identical to TRBD1. CDR3 length equals 15 residues. The junction had 9 bases not matched to a gene; V was cut back by 4 bases and J by 4 bases. Germline V gene lookup returns CDR1 GTSNPN and CDR2 SVGIG (reference sequence). The CDR3 loop is CAWTATGGTGNTIYF. CDR3 DNA (partial): TGTGCCTGGACCGCCACAGGGGGAACGGGAAACACC.

Note on this clone: A far larger clone lies a single base away; this is likely a read error. With the read ending 3 residues before the CDR3 end, the germline J gene is used to fill in that end. The chain recombines TRBV19 with TRBJ2-3; D remains unclear. V lost 5 bases and J 4 bases, leaving 19 bases between the germline ends. This CDR3 region has 16 residues. Germline loops: CDR1 LNHDA, CDR2 SQIVND (reference sequence). The CDR3 DNA, read in part, is TGTGCCAGTAGTCTAGGCTCCCCAGGTACTTCAGATACG. Amino acids: CASSLGSPGTSDT. The full CDR3 sequence reads CASSLGSPGTSDTQYF.

This clone was detected ten times or more. The CDR3 end falls 3 residues outside the read, so it is completed with the germline J gene. The chain has TRBV7-8 and TRBJ2-7; 8 nucleotides agree with TRBD1. This CDR3 comprises 14 residues. CDR1 and CDR2 from the germline V gene are SGHVS and FQNEAQ. Trimming took 3 bases from V and 6 from J; bases not matched to a gene: 7. CDR3 protein: CASSFRTGQSEQYF. CDR3 DNA, as far as it was read: TGTGCCAGCAGCTTTCGGACAGGGCAGAGCGAG. Based on the CDR3 plus reference TRBV7-8 and TRBJ2-7, the full variable domain is GAGVSQSPRYKVAKRGQDVALRCDPISGHVSLFWYQQALGQGPEFLTYFQNEAQLDKSGLPSDRFFAERPEGSVSTLKIQRTQQEDSAVYLCASSFRTGQSEQYFGPGTRLTVT.

This clone was detected ten times or more. The sequence runs out 3 residues before the end of the CDR3; the remainder is reconstructed from the germline J gene. The J gene is TRBJ2-3, the V gene TRBV30; weak D call: TRBD2 (5 bases). V lost 2 bases and J 2 bases, leaving 8 bases between the germline ends. Germline-derived CDR1 and CDR2 are GTSNPN and SVGIG (reference sequence). The CDR3 covers 13 residues. The DNA read from the CDR3 is TGTGCCTGGAGTCACGGGGACACAGATACG. Protein product: CAWSHGDTDT. The entire CDR3 is CAWSHGDTDTQYF.

The sample holds many counts of this clone. The CDR3 sequence: CASSSIGGAYQPQHF. CDR3 DNA, as far as it was read: TGTGCCAGCTCATCGATCGGGGGAGCGTATCAGCCC. This chain connects TRBV18 to TRBJ1-5; perhaps TRBD1 as D (5 bases). The sequence runs out 3 residues before the end of the CDR3; the remainder is reconstructed from the germline J gene. This CDR3 region has 15 residues. Germline V gene sequence: CDR1 KGHSH, CDR2 LQKENI. Trimming removed 5 bases at V and 5 bases at J, with 16 bases between.

This clone was seen at least ten times. The read ends 3 residues shy of where the CDR3 ends; the end is completed using the germline J gene. The chain recombines TRBV7-9 with TRBJ2-7, with TRBD2 matching over 7 bases. V was pared by 5 bases and J by 3 bases, with 4 bases of the junction left unmatched. This CDR3 region has 13 residues. CDR1 is SEHNR, CDR2 FQNEAQ, per germline (reference sequence). Incomplete CDR3 DNA: TGTGCCAGCAGCCGAGGACTAGGCTACGAG. Its translation is CASSRGLGYE. In full, the CDR3 reads CASSRGLGYEQYF. Complete variable domain (other parts from reference TRBV7-9 and TRBJ2-7): DTGVSQNPRHKITKRGQNVTFRCDPISEHNRLYWYRQTLGQGPEFLTYFQNEAQLEKSRLLSDRFSAERPKGSFSTLEIQRTEQGDSAMYLCASSRGLGYEQYFGPGTRLTVT.

This clone was counted at least ten times. The CDR3 extends 3 residues past the end of the read, so its final part is completed from the germline J gene. This sequence joins TRBV6-1 and TRBJ1-4; D remains unclear. V was clipped by 3 bases and J by 5 bases, with 10 bases between them. The CDR3 length is 14 residues. In germline, CDR1 is MNHNS, CDR2 SASEGT. Incomplete CDR3 DNA: TGTGCCAGCAGTGAGAGGCGGGAGAATGAAAAA. This encodes CASSERRENEK. The CDR3 reads in full as CASSERRENEKLFF.

Only a few counts were recorded for this clone. The read gets to within 3 residues of the CDR3 end, and the germline J gene fills in the rest. The rearrangement joins TRBV2 to TRBJ2-1, with 7 bases identical to TRBD1. The CDR3 has 13 amino acids. V shed 7 bases, J shed 5 bases, and the junction held 5 bases outside the gene matches. Germline V lookup: CDR1 SNHLY, CDR2 FYNNEI. The CDR3 protein is CASKVDRNNEQFF. The sequenced CDR3 bases are TGTGCCAGCAAGGTGGACAGGAACAATGAG.

The sample holds many counts of this clone. The sequenced fragment ends 3 residues before the CDR3 boundary, so the rest is inferred from the germline J gene. The chain links TRBV6-2 or TRBV6-3 to TRBJ2-3; possible D gene TRBD1, 5 bases. The CDR3 sequence is 13 residues long. Germline V gives CDR1 MNHEY, CDR2 SVGEGT. The CDR3 spells CASSYHRTGTQYF. The CDR3 bases that were read are TGTGCCAGCAGTTACCACAGGACCGGGACG.